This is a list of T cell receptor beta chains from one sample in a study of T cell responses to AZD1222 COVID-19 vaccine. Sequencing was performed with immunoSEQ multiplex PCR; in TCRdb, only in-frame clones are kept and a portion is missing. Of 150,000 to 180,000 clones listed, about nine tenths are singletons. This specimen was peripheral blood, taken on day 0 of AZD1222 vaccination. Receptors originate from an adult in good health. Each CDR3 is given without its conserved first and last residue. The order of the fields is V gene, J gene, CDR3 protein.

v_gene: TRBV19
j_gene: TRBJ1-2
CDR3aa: ASSILAGTGNGYT

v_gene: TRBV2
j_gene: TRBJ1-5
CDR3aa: ASSFRQGYNQPQH

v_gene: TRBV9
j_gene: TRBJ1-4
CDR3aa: ASTGGLGEKLF

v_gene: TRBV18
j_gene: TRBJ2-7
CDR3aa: ASSPLGRPYEQY

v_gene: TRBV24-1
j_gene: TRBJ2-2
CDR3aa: ATSDPTPTNTGELF

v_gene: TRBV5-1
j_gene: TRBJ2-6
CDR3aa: ASRSDGANVLT

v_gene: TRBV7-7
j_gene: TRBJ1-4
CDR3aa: ASSLVAGALEELF

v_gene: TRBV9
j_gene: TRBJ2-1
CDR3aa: ASSPNRQF

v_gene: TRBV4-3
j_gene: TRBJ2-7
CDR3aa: ASSQDPRGTYEQY

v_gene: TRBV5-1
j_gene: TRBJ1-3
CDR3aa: ASKLDRAPGNTIY

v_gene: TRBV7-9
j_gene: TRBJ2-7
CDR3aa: ASSLGESYEQY

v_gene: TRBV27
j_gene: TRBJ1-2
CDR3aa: ASKLRDRQNGYT

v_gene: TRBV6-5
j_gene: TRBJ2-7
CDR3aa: ASSPEGASYEQY

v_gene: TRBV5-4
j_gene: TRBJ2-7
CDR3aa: ASSHRLAGVPYEQY

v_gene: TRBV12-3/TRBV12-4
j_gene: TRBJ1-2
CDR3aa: ASSGQGFYGYT

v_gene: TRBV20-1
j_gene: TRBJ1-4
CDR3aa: SASGTRELF

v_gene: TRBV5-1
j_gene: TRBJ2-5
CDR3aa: ASSLVRLQGGGETQY

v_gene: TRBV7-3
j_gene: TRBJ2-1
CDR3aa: ASSRSVGQGTHNEQF

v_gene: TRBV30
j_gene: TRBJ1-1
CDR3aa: AWSTGVGTEAF

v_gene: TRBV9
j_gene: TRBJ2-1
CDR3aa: ASSSFWTSGTYNEQF

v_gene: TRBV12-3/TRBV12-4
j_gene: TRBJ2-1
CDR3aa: ASSLAGGVGF

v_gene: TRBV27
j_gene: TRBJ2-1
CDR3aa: ASSLGLAGGPFNEQF

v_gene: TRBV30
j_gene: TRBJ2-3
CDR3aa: SAATSTDTQY